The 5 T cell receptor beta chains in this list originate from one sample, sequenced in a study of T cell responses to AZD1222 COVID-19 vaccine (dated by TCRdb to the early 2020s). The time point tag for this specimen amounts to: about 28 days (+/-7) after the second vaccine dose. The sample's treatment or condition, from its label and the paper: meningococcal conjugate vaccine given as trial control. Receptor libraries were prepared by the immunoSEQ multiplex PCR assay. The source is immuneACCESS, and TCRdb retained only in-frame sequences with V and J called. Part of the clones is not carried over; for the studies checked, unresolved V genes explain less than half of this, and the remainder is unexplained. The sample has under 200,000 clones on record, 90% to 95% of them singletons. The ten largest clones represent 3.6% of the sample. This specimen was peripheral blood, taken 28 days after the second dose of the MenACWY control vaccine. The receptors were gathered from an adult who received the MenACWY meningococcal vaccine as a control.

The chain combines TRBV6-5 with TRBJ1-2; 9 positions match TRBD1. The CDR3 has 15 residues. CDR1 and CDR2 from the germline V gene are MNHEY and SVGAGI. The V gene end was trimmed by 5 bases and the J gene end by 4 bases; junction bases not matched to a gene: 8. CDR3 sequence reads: CASSPPGQGIYGYTF. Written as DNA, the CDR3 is TGTGCCAGCAGTCCGCCGGGACAGGGTATCTATGGCTACACCTTC.

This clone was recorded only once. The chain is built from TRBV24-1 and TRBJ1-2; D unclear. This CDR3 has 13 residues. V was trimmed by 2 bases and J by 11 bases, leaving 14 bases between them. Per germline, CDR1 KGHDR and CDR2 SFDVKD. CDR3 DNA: TGTGCCACCAGTGATTCCTCCCCGGAGGAGTACACCTTC. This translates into CATSDSSPEEYTF.

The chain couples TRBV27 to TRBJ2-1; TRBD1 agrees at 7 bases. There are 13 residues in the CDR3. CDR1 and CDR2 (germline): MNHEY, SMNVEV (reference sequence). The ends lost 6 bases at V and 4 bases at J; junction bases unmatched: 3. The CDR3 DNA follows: TGTGCCAGCAGCCGGGACAGATACAATGAGCAGTTCTTC. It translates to CASSRDRYNEQFF.

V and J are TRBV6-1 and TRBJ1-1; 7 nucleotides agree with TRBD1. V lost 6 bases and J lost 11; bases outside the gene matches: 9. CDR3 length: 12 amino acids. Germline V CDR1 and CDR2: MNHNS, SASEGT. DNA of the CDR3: TGTGCCAGCAGCTTGGACAGGCGGGGTGCTTTCTTT. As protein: CASSLDRRGAFF.

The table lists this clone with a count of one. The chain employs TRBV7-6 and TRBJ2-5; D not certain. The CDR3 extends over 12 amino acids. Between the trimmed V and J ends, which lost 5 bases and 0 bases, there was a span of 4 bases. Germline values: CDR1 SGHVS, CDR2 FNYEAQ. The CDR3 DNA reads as TGTGCCAGCAGCACCTACCAAGAGACCCAGTACTTC. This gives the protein CASSTYQETQYF.